These 21 T cell receptor beta chains were all obtained from the same sample, sequenced in a study of T-cell reconstitution after alpha-beta-depleted transplantation in children. For TCRbeta, the library was prepared with unique molecular identifiers. TCRdb fed the PCR reads into MiXCR, producing one record per CDR3 protein. Altogether some 530,000 distinct CDR3 sequences are present, 12% being singletons, with the ten largest covering over 5.5%. The sequenced sample was PBMCs from the stem cell graft donor, obtained from the stem cell graft. The origin of the receptors is a human donor who donated a stem cell graft to a child with combined immunodeficiency.

V usage is TRBV4-2 and J usage is TRBJ2-1; D not resolved. The CDR3 contains 14 residues. Germline V lookup: CDR1 LGHNA, CDR2 YNFKEQ. Trimming left V 1 base short and J 6 bases short, with 10 bases between. The CDR3 sequence is CASSQGYRVNEQFF. CDR3 DNA sequence: TGTGCCAGCAGCCAAGGGTACCGGGTCAATGAGCAGTTCTTC.

The J gene is TRBJ2-7, the V gene TRBV7-2; TRBD2 matches 8 bases. CDR3 length equals 13 residues. The V gene's germline CDR1 is SGHTA and CDR2 FQGNSA. The J segment lost 5 bases and the V segment lost 5 bases, leaving 5 bases of the junction unmatched. The CDR3 nucleotides read TGTGCCAGCAGCCCCGCGGGGGGAAACGAGCAGTACTTC. This sequence encodes CASSPAGGNEQYF.

J is TRBJ2-5 and V is TRBV5-6; perhaps TRBD1 as D (5 bases). Trimming pared 1 base from V and 5 bases from J, leaving 18 bases between. The germline V gene has CDR1 SGHDT and CDR2 YYEEEE. This CDR3 spans 16 amino acids. CDR3 region: CASSLKWAGMEETQYF. CDR3 nucleotide sequence: TGTGCCAGCAGCTTGAAGTGGGCAGGGATGGAGGAGACCCAGTACTTC.

CDR3 sequence: CASSYSVAGATYGYTF. The CDR3 region has the DNA TGTGCCAGCAGTTACTCAGTGGCAGGGGCTACCTATGGCTACACCTTC. J is TRBJ1-2 and V is TRBV6-5, with D perhaps matching TRBD1 (6 bases). V was shortened by 0 bases and J by 4 bases, with 15 bases between the two germline ends. Germline assignment: CDR1 MNHEY and CDR2 SVGAGI. The CDR3 extends over 16 amino acids.

This clonotype was counted only a few times. As DNA, the CDR3 is TGTGCCAGCAGCACAGACAGCCAGCCCCAGCATTTT. This sequence encodes CASSTDSQPQHF. This sequence joins TRBV7-8 and TRBJ1-5; possible D gene TRBD1, 5 bases. This CDR3 has 12 residues. Germline V lookup: CDR1 SGHVS, CDR2 FQNEAQ. V lost 5 bases and J 7 bases, leaving 9 bases between the germline ends.

This clonotype was observed a handful of times. Here the CDR3 reads CASSFNRGHEYF. The CDR3 nucleotides are TGTGCCAGCAGTTTTAACAGGGGGCACGAGTACTTC. The rearrangement uses TRBV27 and TRBJ2-7, with 9 bases aligning to TRBD1. Unmatched junction bases numbered 5, after V lost 3 bases and J lost 11 bases. CDR1 and CDR2 from the germline V gene are MNHEY and SMNVEV (reference sequence). The CDR3 contains 12 residues.

This clonotype was recorded once. The chain combines TRBV20-1 with TRBJ2-3; TRBD2 agrees at 10 bases. With 5 bases clipped from V and 2 bases from J, the junction kept 4 bases outside the gene matches. This CDR3 has 14 residues. CDR1 is DFQATT, CDR2 SNEGSKA, per germline (reference sequence). The CDR3 here is CSASTSGTTDTQYF. The DNA of the CDR3 is TGCAGTGCTTCTACTAGCGGGACCACAGATACGCAGTATTTT.

The rearrangement links TRBV28 to TRBJ2-3, with D tentatively TRBD1 (6 bases). Trimming removed 6 bases at V and 0 bases at J, with 13 bases between. The CDR3 sequence is 15 residues long. In germline, CDR1 is MDHEN, CDR2 SYDVKM. The CDR3 DNA is TGTGCCAGCAGCAGAACAGGGCCCAGCACAGATACGCAGTATTTT. It yields the protein CASSRTGPSTDTQYF.

This clonotype was counted between two and nine times. This rearrangement joins TRBV5-1 to TRBJ2-3; D is ambiguous. The CDR3 contains 15 residues. Between the trimmed V and J ends, which lost 4 bases and 2 bases, there was a span of 14 bases. CDR1 and CDR2 from the germline V gene are SGHRS and YFSETQ. The CDR3 nucleotides are TGCGCCAGCAGCCAGCAAACTATAGACACAGATACGCAGTATTTT. Amino acids: CASSQQTIDTDTQYF.

The genes are TRBV6-2 or TRBV6-3 and TRBJ1-1; D is undetermined. Germline CDR1 is MNHEY and CDR2 is SVGEGT. There are 12 residues in the CDR3. The germline V and J ends were trimmed by 4 bases and 8 bases, with 11 bases remaining between them. Here the CDR3 reads CASSSTVGEAFF. The CDR3 DNA reads as TGTGCCAGCAGTTCCACGGTAGGAGAAGCTTTCTTT.

The rearrangement joins TRBV12-3 or TRBV12-4 to TRBJ2-2, with D hard to call. The germline V and J ends were trimmed by 2 bases and 4 bases, with 11 bases remaining between them. The CDR3 runs 15 residues. Here the CDR3 DNA reads TGTGCCAGCAGTTTACCGTACAGCTCCACCGGGGAGCTGTTTTTT. This translates into CASSLPYSSTGELFF.

The sample holds a few counts of this clonotype. The CDR3 DNA follows: TGTGCCAGCAGTATTTCTAGCGGGAGAGTCCACAATGAGCAGTTCTTC. It is translated as CASSISSGRVHNEQFF. The J gene is TRBJ2-1, the V gene TRBV6-1, with 10 bases lining up with TRBD2. The CDR3 length is 16 residues. With 5 bases clipped from V and 5 bases from J, the junction kept 9 bases outside the gene matches. The germline V gene has CDR1 MNHNS and CDR2 SASEGT.

This clonotype has at least ten counts. The chain recombines TRBV5-1 with TRBJ2-1; 7 bases agree with TRBD1. The length of the CDR3 is 14 residues. V trimming: 4 bases; J trimming: 6 bases; junction bases outside the gene matches: 7. Germline values: CDR1 SGHRS, CDR2 YFSETQ. CDR3 amino acids: CASSPQAGGNEQFF. The CDR3 bases are TGCGCCAGCAGCCCCCAGGCAGGGGGCAATGAGCAGTTCTTC.

This sequence joins TRBV27 and TRBJ2-5; 8 nucleotides agree with TRBD2. With 1 base clipped from V and 5 bases from J, the junction kept 6 bases outside the gene matches. Germline V gives CDR1 MNHEY, CDR2 SMNVEV (reference sequence). The CDR3 has 15 residues. CDR3 sequence reads: CASSLWGPGGETQYF. Here the CDR3 DNA reads TGTGCCAGCAGTTTATGGGGACCGGGGGGGGAGACCCAGTACTTC.

There are many counts of this clonotype. V is TRBV5-6 and J is TRBJ2-2; D remains ambiguous. V shed 0 bases and J shed 1 base, with 7 bases lying between them. Germline V CDR1 and CDR2: SGHDT, YYEEEE. The CDR3 contains 15 residues. Written as DNA, the CDR3 is TGTGCCAGCAGCTTGGCCGTGGGGAACACCGGGGAGCTGTTTTTT. Its protein is CASSLAVGNTGELFF. Looking up the rest from reference TRBV5-6 and TRBJ2-2 gives the full variable domain: DAGVTQSPTHLIKTRGQQVTLRCSPKSGHDTVSWYQQALGQGPQFIFQYYEEEERQRGNFPDRFSGHQFPNYSSELNVNALLLGDSALYLCASSLAVGNTGELFFGEGSRLTVL.

V usage is TRBV29-1 and J usage is TRBJ2-1; 9 bases match TRBD1. CDR1 and CDR2 (germline): SQVTM, ANQGSEA. With V trimmed by 5 bases and J by 7 bases, 9 bases remained unmatched. The CDR3 runs to 14 residues. As DNA, the CDR3 is TGCAGCGTTCCGGACAGGGGAATGGGAAATGAGCAGTTCTTC. It codes for CSVPDRGMGNEQFF.

This clonotype has a count of ten or more. The germline gene is not matched at one end of the junction; a read error may be the cause. The V call is TRBV6-1, the J call TRBJ2-7, with 9 bases aligning to TRBD1. The germline V gene has CDR1 MNHNS and CDR2 SASEGT. The CDR3 sequence is 13 residues long. As DNA, the CDR3 is TGCGCCAGCAGCGGGGACAGGGCCTACGAGCAGTACTTC. This sequence encodes CASSGDRAYEQYF.

This clonotype was detected only a few times. This chain links TRBV4-3 with TRBJ2-5, with D possibly TRBD1 on 5 matching bases. V was trimmed by 2 bases and J by 4 bases, leaving 17 bases between them. Germline values: CDR1 LGHNA, CDR2 YSLEER. This CDR3 has 16 amino acids. In nucleotides, the CDR3 is TGCGCCAGCAGCCAAACGTACAGGCCGGGCCTAGAGACCCAGTACTTC. This encodes CASSQTYRPGLETQYF.

This clonotype was seen ten or more times. The chain joins TRBV12-3 or TRBV12-4 to TRBJ2-3; tentative D call: TRBD2 (6 bases). Deletions cut 4 bases from V and 2 bases from J, with 22 bases between. CDR3 length equals 18 residues. CDR3 nucleotides: TGTGCCAGCAGTTCAGCGAGGACCCAGGGACTTTACACAGATACGCAGTATTTT. Amino acids: CASSSARTQGLYTDTQYF.

This clonotype was counted a few times. V is TRBV30 and J is TRBJ2-3, with D possibly TRBD2 on 6 matching bases. Trimming pared 2 bases from V and 6 bases from J, leaving 15 bases between. The CDR3 has 14 amino acids. Germline V gene lookup returns CDR1 GTSNPN and CDR2 SVGIG (reference sequence). The CDR3 DNA follows: TGTGCCTGGAGTTCTGGGGGAGGATGGGATACGCAGTATTTT. Its translation is CAWSSGGGWDTQYF. Combining the CDR3 with reference TRBV30 and TRBJ2-3 gives the whole variable domain SQTIHQWPATLVQPVGSPLSLECTVEGTSNPNLYWYRQAAGRGLQLLFYSVGIGQISSEVPQNLSASRPQDRQFILSSKKLLLSDSGFYLCAWSSGGGWDTQYFGPGTRLTVL.

V usage is TRBV6-2 or TRBV6-3 and J usage is TRBJ2-4; the D gene is possibly TRBD1 (6 bases). CDR1 is MNHEY and CDR2 is SVGEGT in the germline V gene. The V end lost 5 bases, the J end lost 7 bases, and 15 bases lay between the germline ends. This CDR3 comprises 14 residues. CDR3 DNA sequence: TGTGCCAGCAGTGTGTGGACAAGGGGGAACATTCAGTACTTC. It translates to CASSVWTRGNIQYF.